The 16 T cell receptor beta chains below all came from one sample that was sequenced in a study of beta chain features in type 1 diabetes. Findings of the study overall: Shorter TCRB CDR3s, moderately but significantly so, marked every one of the four CD4+ subsets in Type 1 diabetes patients.

The antigens of these receptors remain unknown. Every bit of the isolated RNA underwent reverse transcription, so sequencing read expressed TCRB transcripts. The repertoire was sequenced with immunoSEQ multiplex PCR; TCRdb's copy has only in-frame clones and lacks some. Among around 140,000 clones listed, around 9% were seen once. Sequences were obtained from central memory CD4+ T cells from blood. These receptors came from a young man with type 1 diabetes.

This rearrangement joins TRBV9 to TRBJ2-1; 8 positions match TRBD2. The junction had 6 bases not matched to a gene; V was cut back by 3 bases and J by 4 bases. The germline CDR1 and CDR2 sequences are SGDLS and YYNGEE. The CDR3 is 15 residues long. The CDR3 here is CASSASGGFYNEQFF. The CDR3 nucleotides are TGTGCCAGCAGCGCAAGCGGGGGTTTTTACAATGAGCAGTTCTTC. Supplemented by reference TRBV9 and TRBJ2-1, the full variable domain reads DSGVTQTPKHLITATGQRVTLRCSPRSGDLSVYWYQQSLDQGLQFLIQYYNGEERAKGNILERFSAQQFPDLHSELNLSSLELGDSALYFCASSASGGFYNEQFFGPGTRLTVL.

The chain uses TRBV18 and TRBJ1-1, with 9 bases identical to TRBD1. Unmatched junction bases numbered 7, after V lost 5 bases and J lost 3 bases. The CDR3 sequence is 15 residues long. Germline CDR1 reads KGHSH; CDR2 reads LQKENI. CDR3 residues: CASSTGGGWDTEAFF. The CDR3 nucleotides read TGTGCCAGCTCAACAGGGGGCGGGTGGGACACTGAAGCTTTCTTT. Filled out from reference TRBV18 and TRBJ1-1, the complete variable domain reads NAGVMQNPRHLVRRRGQEARLRCSPMKGHSHVYWYRQLPEEGLKFMVYLQKENIIDESGMPKERFSAEFPKEGPSILRIQQVVRGDSAAYFCASSTGGGWDTEAFFGQGTRLTVV.

This clone was counted only a few times. The genes are TRBV4-2 and TRBJ2-1; TRBD1 matches at 11 bases. Looked up from germline, CDR1 is LGHNA and CDR2 is YNFKEQ. This CDR3 is 15 amino acids long. The J segment lost 7 bases and the V segment lost 1 base, leaving 3 bases of the junction unmatched. The CDR3 DNA follows: TGTGCCAGCAGCCAAGGGACAGGGGGCAGGAATGAGCAGTTCTTC. This translates into CASSQGTGGRNEQFF.

This clone was observed a handful of times. This chain links TRBV6-5 with TRBJ1-4, with 7 bases that match TRBD1. Germline V lookup: CDR1 MNHEY, CDR2 SVGAGI. J was trimmed by 7 bases and V by 6 bases; bases with no gene match: 8. The CDR3 spans 14 residues. The CDR3 DNA is TGTGCCAGCAGGAGGAACAGGGGAGTTGAAAAACTGTTTTTT. Protein product: CASRRNRGVEKLFF.

This clone was detected only a few times. This rearrangement joins TRBV7-3 to TRBJ2-5, with D maybe TRBD1 (6 bases). Between the trimmed V and J ends, which lost 5 bases and 5 bases, there was a span of 12 bases. Per the germline V gene, CDR1 is SGHTA and CDR2 is FQGTGA. The CDR3 sequence is 13 residues long. CDR3: CASSKGTLETQYF. In nucleotides, the CDR3 is TGTGCCAGCAGCAAAGGGACATTGGAGACCCAGTACTTC.

This clone was recorded many times. The rearrangement uses TRBV5-5 and TRBJ1-5; D remains unclear. CDR1 is SGHKS and CDR2 is YYEKEE in the germline V gene (reference sequence). This CDR3 spans 15 amino acids. Trimming left V 4 bases short and J 2 bases short, with 13 bases between. The CDR3 loop is CASSPLPRGNQPQHF. CDR3 in DNA: TGTGCCAGCAGCCCGCTGCCGAGGGGCAATCAGCCCCAGCATTTT.

In its sample, this clone was seen a few times. The rearrangement uses TRBV29-1 and TRBJ1-1; D gene unclear. Looked up from germline, CDR1 is SQVTM and CDR2 is ANQGSEA. V lost 5 bases to trimming and J lost 5 bases, with 6 bases between them. The CDR3 is 10 residues long. The CDR3 DNA reads as TGCAGCGTTCAAGTAACTGAAGCTTTCTTT. Translation gives CSVQVTEAFF.

This clone has only a few counts. The CDR3 reads CASRPIPPEAYGYTF. The CDR3 DNA follows: TGTGCCAGCAGACCCATCCCTCCCGAGGCCTATGGCTACACCTTC. The chain is built from TRBV28 and TRBJ1-2; no definite D call. CDR1 is MDHEN, CDR2 SYDVKM, per germline. This CDR3 region has 15 residues. V was shortened by 6 bases and J by 4 bases, with 18 bases between the two germline ends.

This clone has a handful of counts. This chain joins TRBV7-3 and TRBJ1-5, with 9 bases that match TRBD1. Germline CDR1 reads SGHTA; CDR2 reads FQGTGA. The CDR3 extends over 13 amino acids. Losses at the gene ends were 5 bases for V and 5 bases for J; bases not matched to a gene: 1. This CDR3 is CASSRDRDQPQHF. The CDR3 bases are TGTGCCAGCAGCAGGGACAGGGATCAGCCCCAGCATTTT.

J is TRBJ1-1 and V is TRBV7-9; D remains unclear. The germline V gene encodes CDR1 SEHNR and CDR2 FQNEAQ (reference sequence). V dropped 5 bases and J dropped 6 bases, with 16 bases sitting between them. This CDR3 spans 14 amino acids. In DNA, the CDR3 is TGTGCCAGCAGCCCTGAGGAGCAATCAGCTGAAGCTTTCTTT. This codes for CASSPEEQSAEAFF. The whole variable domain, remainder taken from reference TRBV7-9 and TRBJ1-1, is DTGVSQNPRHKITKRGQNVTFRCDPISEHNRLYWYRQTLGQGPEFLTYFQNEAQLEKSRLLSDRFSAERPKGSFSTLEIQRTEQGDSAMYLCASSPEEQSAEAFFGQGTRLTVV.

CDR3 region: CASSLLAGETYNEQFF. In DNA form, the CDR3 reads TGTGCCAGCAGCTTACTAGCGGGGGAGACCTACAATGAGCAGTTCTTC. The chain is built from TRBV7-6 and TRBJ2-1; 10 bases agree with TRBD2. The CDR3 spans 16 residues. Germline V gives CDR1 SGHVS, CDR2 FNYEAQ. V was clipped by 2 bases and J by 2 bases; unmatched bases: 3.

This clone came up a few times. The chain recombines TRBV6-5 with TRBJ1-1, with D tentatively TRBD1 (5 bases). The V and J ends lost 3 bases and 9 bases respectively, with 17 bases between them. The germline V gene has CDR1 MNHEY and CDR2 SVGAGI. The CDR3 is 14 amino acids. In DNA form, the CDR3 reads TGTGCCAGCAGTTATCTGGAAAGGGGAAGTCAAGCTTTCTTT. This sequence encodes CASSYLERGSQAFF.

This clone showed up just a few times. The sample contains more than one DNA sequence encoding this CDR3. This chain uses TRBV18 with TRBJ1-1; D call uncertain. The CDR3 is made up of 12 amino acids. V dropped 2 bases and J dropped 5 bases, with 6 bases sitting between them. Germline lookup yields CDR1 KGHSH and CDR2 LQKENI. This CDR3 is CASSPGRTEAFF. The DNA of the CDR3 is TGTGCCAGCTCACCAGGGAGAACTGAAGCTTTCTTT.

This clone was observed a handful of times. The chain uses TRBV6-5 and TRBJ1-2, with D possibly matching TRBD1 (6 bases). The V and J ends lost 1 base and 5 bases respectively, with 14 bases between them. The CDR3 covers 15 residues. Looked up from germline, CDR1 is MNHEY and CDR2 is SVGAGI. For the CDR3, the DNA is TGTGCCAGCAGTTACTTGCCGGGACAATCTTATGGCTACACCTTC. This sequence encodes CASSYLPGQSYGYTF.

This clone was detected a few times. The same CDR3 is also encoded by other DNA sequences in this sample. The chain carries TRBV5-1 and TRBJ2-1; 9 bases map to TRBD1. V lost 2 bases, J lost 4 bases, and 1 base stayed unmatched. The length of the CDR3 is 14 residues. The V gene's germline CDR1 is SGHRS and CDR2 YFSETQ. The CDR3 spells CASSLGQGYNEQFF. CDR3 DNA: TGCGCCAGCAGCTTAGGACAGGGGTACAATGAGCAGTTCTTC.

This clone was found many times. The V call is TRBV28, the J call TRBJ2-1, with 7 bases fitting TRBD1. J gave up 3 bases and V 3 bases, and 5 bases lay outside the gene matches. This CDR3 contains 15 residues. Germline V gives CDR1 MDHEN, CDR2 SYDVKM. The CDR3 bases are TGTGCCAGCAGTTTCACAGGGGATTTCTACAATGAGCAGTTCTTC. Translated, it gives CASSFTGDFYNEQFF.